The T cell receptor beta chain described here comes from a study of blood T cell repertoires in COVID-19. Study as a whole: COVID-19 samples, acute and convalescent, were from the United States, Italy and Spain. The cDNA or gDNA used as material had been derived from T cells, B-cell-depleted T cells, or PBMCs.

Data came from immunoSEQ multiplex PCR; TCRdb stores just in-frame clones and leaves some out. In the table there are just over 60,000 clones, around 83% of which are singletons. Patients at the Seattle site were enrolled during active infection and followed longitudinally. This CDR3 has 11 residues. V was pared by 5 bases and J by 4 bases, with 5 bases between. Sequenced sample: peripheral blood. This sequence originates from a man aged 30-40 years with COVID-19, enrolled during active disease. The genes are TRBV12-3 or TRBV12-4 and TRBJ1-2, with D possibly TRBD1 on 5 matching bases. The CDR3 bases are TGTGCCAGCAGTACAGGCTATGGCTACACCTTC. Translation gives CASSTGYGYTF.